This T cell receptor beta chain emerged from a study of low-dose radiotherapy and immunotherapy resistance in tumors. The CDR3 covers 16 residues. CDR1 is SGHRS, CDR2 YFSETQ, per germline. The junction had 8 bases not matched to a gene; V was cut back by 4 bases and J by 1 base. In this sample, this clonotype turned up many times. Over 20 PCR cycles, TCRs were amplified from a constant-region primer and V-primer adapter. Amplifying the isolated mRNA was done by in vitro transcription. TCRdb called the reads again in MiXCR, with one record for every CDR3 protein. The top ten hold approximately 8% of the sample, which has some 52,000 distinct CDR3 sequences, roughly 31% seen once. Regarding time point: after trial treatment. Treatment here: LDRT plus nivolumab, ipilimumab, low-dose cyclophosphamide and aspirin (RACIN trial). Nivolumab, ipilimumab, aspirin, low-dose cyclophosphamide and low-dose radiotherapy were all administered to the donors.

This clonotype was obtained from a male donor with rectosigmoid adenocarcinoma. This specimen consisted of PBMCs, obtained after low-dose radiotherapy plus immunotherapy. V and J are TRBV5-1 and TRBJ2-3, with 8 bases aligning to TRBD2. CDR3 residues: CASSPGGTQGTDTQYF. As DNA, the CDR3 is TGCGCCAGCAGCCCGGGAGGGACTCAGGGCACAGATACGCAGTATTTT.